One sample yielded the 17 T cell receptor beta chains listed below, sequenced in a study of T cell repertoires in cytomegalovirus infection. TCRdb fed the reads into MiXCR, producing one record per CDR3 protein. The sample records hundreds of thousands of distinct CDR3 sequences, 9.6% being singletons. The sequencing sample was made of PBMCs. These receptors were taken from a human donor in good health (CMV status not recorded). Some clones in this sample may be carry-over from other donors' samples.

Many counts were recorded for this clonotype. V gene TRBV6-6 combines with J gene TRBJ2-3; perhaps TRBD1 as D (5 bases). Germline CDR1 reads MNHNY; CDR2 reads SVGAGI (reference sequence). There are 17 residues in the CDR3. Trimming stripped 0 bases from V and 5 bases from J, with 18 bases between. The CDR3 loop is CASSYSLGRLSVDTQYF. In DNA form, the CDR3 reads TGTGCCAGCAGTTACTCCTTGGGGCGGCTGAGTGTAGATACGCAGTATTTT.

This clonotype occurred many times. The rearrangement links TRBV28 to TRBJ2-7; D is possibly TRBD2 (7 bases). Germline CDR1 reads MDHEN; CDR2 reads SYDVKM. CDR3 length equals 15 residues. V was shortened by 7 bases and J by 2 bases, with 18 bases between the two germline ends. For the CDR3, the DNA is TGTGCCAGCACCCTAAGAGGGGGGGCGGCCTACGAGCAGTACGTC. This codes for CASTLRGGAAYEQYV.

At least ten counts were recorded for this clonotype. The chain employs TRBV11-3 and TRBJ2-2; weak D call: TRBD1 (7 bases). The V gene's germline CDR1 is SGHNT and CDR2 YENEEA. V lost 0 bases, J lost 6 bases, and 17 bases lay in between. The CDR3 has 17 residues. In DNA, the CDR3 is TGTGCCAGCAGCTTAGACTTCGCCAGGGGGAGGTCCGGGGAGCTGTTTTTT. Translation: CASSLDFARGRSGELFF.

V usage is TRBV25-1 and J usage is TRBJ2-1; no reliable D call. The V gene's germline CDR1 is MGHDK and CDR2 SYGVNS. V lost 7 bases, J lost 0 bases, and 13 bases lay in between. CDR3 length: 15 amino acids. This chain's CDR3 is CASKPSSSSYNEQFF. CDR3 nucleotides: TGTGCCAGCAAGCCCTCGAGCAGCTCCTACAATGAGCAGTTCTTC. The whole variable domain, filled in from reference TRBV25-1 and TRBJ2-1, reads EADIYQTPRYLVIGTGKKITLECSQTMGHDKMYWYQQDPGMELHLIHYSYGVNSTEKGDLSSESTVSRIRTEHFPLTLESARPSHTSQYLCASKPSSSSYNEQFFGPGTRLTVL.

This clonotype was counted ten times or more. The J gene is TRBJ2-2, the V gene TRBV7-9; 10 bases fit TRBD2. After removal of 2 bases from V and 1 base from J, the junction contained 4 bases not matched to a gene. The CDR3 runs to 17 residues. The V gene's germline CDR1 is SEHNR and CDR2 FQNEAQ (reference sequence). CDR3 nucleotide sequence: TGTGCCAGCAGCTTAAAACTAGCGGGGAAGAACACCGGGGAGCTGTTTTTT. Encoded protein: CASSLKLAGKNTGELFF.

This clonotype showed up many times. This sequence joins TRBV2 and TRBJ2-5; D is perhaps TRBD2 (6 bases). V was trimmed by 4 bases and J by 5 bases, leaving 20 bases between them. The length of the CDR3 is 16 residues. Germline V CDR1 and CDR2: SNHLY, FYNNEI. CDR3 nucleotide sequence: TGTGCCAGCAGTGCAGCGTTGGGACTTACCCGGGAGACCCAGTACTTC. Protein product: CASSAALGLTRETQYF.

This sequence joins TRBV5-6 and TRBJ2-7; 7 bases are shared with TRBD1. With V trimmed by 5 bases and J by 0 bases, 8 bases remained unmatched. This CDR3 comprises 15 residues. Germline V gene data show CDR1 as SGHDT and CDR2 as YYEEEE. The CDR3 reads CASRRNRGASYEQYF. The CDR3 DNA sequence: TGTGCCAGCAGACGAAACAGGGGCGCCTCCTACGAGCAGTACTTC.

This clonotype has a count of ten or more. CDR3 nucleotide sequence: TGTGCCAGCAGCTTAGCGGGGTTGGGCAATCAGCCCCAGCATTTT. Translating gives CASSLAGLGNQPQHF. This sequence joins TRBV7-2 and TRBJ1-5; no firm D call. Germline values: CDR1 SGHTA, CDR2 FQGNSA. V was cut by 0 bases and J by 2 bases, with 8 bases left in between. The CDR3 length is 15 residues.

This clonotype came up many times. The V and J genes are TRBV7-8 and TRBJ1-2, with D possibly TRBD1 on 6 matching bases. The CDR3 has 15 residues. Germline V lookup: CDR1 SGHVS, CDR2 FQNEAQ. The V gene lost 4 bases and the J gene lost 0 bases, with 12 bases spanning the gap. CDR3 sequence reads: CASSSYRASNYGYTF. The CDR3 DNA is TGTGCCAGCAGCTCTTACAGGGCCTCTAACTATGGCTACACCTTC.

This clonotype came up many times. The V call is TRBV6-6, the J call TRBJ1-1; D is undetermined. The germline V gene encodes CDR1 MNHNY and CDR2 SVGAGI (reference sequence). V shed 5 bases and J shed 4 bases, with 17 bases lying between them. The CDR3 length is 15 residues. This CDR3 reads CASSRTSGVGTEAFF. In DNA, the CDR3 is TGTGCCAGCAGTCGTACTAGCGGGGTAGGCACTGAAGCTTTCTTT.

This clonotype was seen at least ten times. J is TRBJ2-5 and V is TRBV28; the D is unclear. In germline, CDR1 is MDHEN, CDR2 SYDVKM. The CDR3 has 14 residues. V lost 2 bases to trimming and J lost 5 bases, with 12 bases between them. The CDR3 coding sequence is TGTGCCAGCAGTTTACCCGTCCAAATGGAGACCCAGTACTTC. Translation: CASSLPVQMETQYF.

The table lists this clonotype with many counts. The chain employs TRBV10-3 and TRBJ2-2, with TRBD2 as a possible D gene (6 bases). This CDR3 has 19 residues. Germline CDR1 reads ENHRY; CDR2 reads SYGVKD. V was cut by 0 bases and J by 0 bases, with 17 bases left in between. In DNA, the CDR3 is TGTGCCATCAGTGAGTCGGGGGGTCCGGGACTCCCGAACACCGGGGAGCTGTTTTTT. Its translation: CAISESGGPGLPNTGELFF.

This clonotype was seen many times. The chain is built from TRBV5-1 and TRBJ2-2; D is ambiguous. V dropped 2 bases and J dropped 1 base, with 12 bases sitting between them. Germline lookup yields CDR1 SGHRS and CDR2 YFSETQ. The CDR3 consists of 16 residues. In DNA, the CDR3 is TGCGCCAGCAGCTTATCTCCGACGGAGAACACCGGGGAGCTGTTTTTT. Translation gives CASSLSPTENTGELFF.

This clonotype was counted ten times or more. The rearrangement joins TRBV7-9 to TRBJ1-5; 7 nucleotides match TRBD1. With 1 base clipped from V and 1 base from J, the junction kept 1 base outside the gene matches. Germline CDR1 is SEHNR and CDR2 is FQNEAQ (reference sequence). This CDR3 is built from 15 residues. The CDR3 sequence: CASSLEGQSNQPQHF. CDR3 DNA: TGTGCCAGCAGCTTAGAGGGACAGAGCAATCAGCCCCAGCATTTT.

This chain links TRBV19 with TRBJ2-5, with a tentative D call TRBD2 (6 bases). The CDR3 is 15 residues long. Trimming removed 7 bases at V and 4 bases at J, with 19 bases between. The germline CDR1 and CDR2 sequences are LNHDA and SQIVND (reference sequence). The CDR3 here is CASTSLTSSGETQYF. The CDR3 DNA reads as TGTGCCAGTACCAGTCTGACTAGTTCGGGAGAGACCCAGTACTTC.

In DNA, the CDR3 is TGTGCCACCTGCCGGACAGGGGGGAGGGCTGAAGCTTTCTTT. Amino acids: CATCRTGGRAEAFF. This chain links TRBV6-1 with TRBJ1-1; 10 bases match TRBD1. CDR1 and CDR2 from the germline V gene are MNHNS and SASEGT. The CDR3 runs to 14 residues. V lost 10 bases to trimming and J lost 6 bases; unmatched junction nucleotides: 11.

This clonotype was seen many times. CDR3 nucleotides: TGCGCCAGCAGCTTGGCCGTGGGGACTAGATACACCGGGGAGCTGTTTTTT. Translated: CASSLAVGTRYTGELFF. V and J are TRBV5-1 and TRBJ2-2, with TRBD2 identical over 8 bases. CDR3 length: 17 residues. In germline, CDR1 is SGHRS, CDR2 YFSETQ. V shed 0 bases, J shed 3 bases, and the junction held 7 bases outside the gene matches.